This T cell receptor beta chain was found in a study of blood T cell repertoires in COVID-19. About the study: Samples of COVID-19 (acute and convalescent) were obtained from the United States, Italy and Spain. Sample material is recorded as cDNA or gDNA derived from T cells, B-cell-depleted T cells, or PBMCs.

Original handling: Reference gene primer amplification gave estimated nucleated cell counts. Assay: immunoSEQ multiplex PCR; the TCRdb copy retains only in-frame clones and omits some. V and J calls and clone size are those listed in that table; D and trimming were worked out from the DNA. Among approximately 120,000 clones listed, 85% to 90% were seen once. There are 15 residues in the CDR3. V was clipped by 4 bases and J by 8 bases; unmatched bases: 10. CDR1 is SGHTA, CDR2 FQGTGA, per germline. The TCR sequence derives from a man at least 80 years old with active or convalescent COVID-19. Sequenced sample: peripheral blood. The chain is built from TRBV7-3 and TRBJ2-1, with 8 bases identical to TRBD1. The CDR3 DNA reads TGTGCCAGCAGCTCAACTGGAACAGGGGGTCATGAGCAGTTCTTC. As protein: CASSSTGTGGHEQFF. The full variable domain, with the rest looked up from reference TRBV7-3 and TRBJ2-1, is GAGVSQTPSNKVTEKGKYVELRCDPISGHTALYWYRQSLGQGPEFLIYFQGTGAADDSGLPNDRFFAVRPEGSVSTLKIQRTERGDSAVYLCASSSTGTGGHEQFFGPGTRLTVL.